The clone carrying this T cell receptor beta chain has only a few counts. Its specificity is unknown. The CDR3 totals 13 residues. Trimming pared 4 bases from V and 6 bases from J, leaving 10 bases between. The V gene's germline CDR1 is LNHDA and CDR2 SQIVND (reference sequence). The data originate from a study of metastatic and nonmetastatic thyroid tumors. As for the study in general: Both malignant and benign thyroid patients supplied peripheral blood and tumor or nodule tissue samples, across which the repertoires of these patients were then compared. Study-wide results and limits: Significantly greater TCR beta diversity was reportedly found in malignant thyroid tumors than in benign nodules (in blood and tumor).

Thyroid surgery had not been preceded by any treatment in any patient. Per the study methods: To classify distant metastasis in papillary thyroid cancer, a model was built from CDR3 differences across clinicopathological groups. TCRdb reanalyzed the PCR reads via MiXCR. TCRdb's processing, not the authors', yielded these V and J calls. The sample has 35,000 to 40,000 clones, around 28% seen once. This TCR came from a male donor with papillary thyroid cancer or a benign thyroid nodule (not recorded which). Some clones in this sample may be carry-over from other donors' samples. The source material was blood. This chain uses TRBV19 with TRBJ1-5; D call uncertain. The CDR3 DNA is TGTGCCAGTAGTACCCGGGAGTTTCAGCCCCAGCATTTT. Translating gives CASSTREFQPQHF. The full variable domain, in which reference TRBV19 and TRBJ1-5 provide the parts outside the CDR3, is DGGITQSPKYLFRKEGQNVTLSCEQNLNHDAMYWYRQDPGQGLRLIYYSQIVNDFQKGDIAEGYSVSREKKESFPLTVTSAQKNPTAFYLCASSTREFQPQHFGDGTRLSIL.